This T cell receptor (beta chain) was captured in a study of shared clonotypes between healthy human individuals. Study-level information: The donors, a couple of women and a few men, were aged 18 to 49. Points from the study as a whole: In having few donors, the study represented limited genetic and exposure-history diversity.

The donors were all Caucasian adults (living in Nashville, Tennessee). Unsorted PBMC replicate PCRs used 300 to 350 ng DNA, approximately 29,000 T cell genomes. Repertoires were generated with immunoSEQ multiplex PCR, while TCRdb's copy carries only in-frame clones and drops some. Of around 500,000 clones listed, 60% to 80% were seen once; the top ten hold 12%. This clone was picked up one time. Its cognate antigen is unknown. Per the germline V gene, CDR1 is MNHNY and CDR2 is SVGAGI (reference sequence). CDR3 length: 13 amino acids. V was trimmed by 2 bases and J by 2 bases, leaving 6 bases between them.

The sample taken for sequencing was PBMCs. The TCR sequence derives from a woman in her forties in good health. Some clones in this sample may be carry-over from other donors' samples. The chain joins TRBV6-6 to TRBJ1-2; possibly TRBD1 for D (6 bases). The chain's CDR3 is CASSYTGNYGYTF. The CDR3 DNA is TGTGCCAGCAGTTACACAGGGAACTATGGCTACACCTTC.